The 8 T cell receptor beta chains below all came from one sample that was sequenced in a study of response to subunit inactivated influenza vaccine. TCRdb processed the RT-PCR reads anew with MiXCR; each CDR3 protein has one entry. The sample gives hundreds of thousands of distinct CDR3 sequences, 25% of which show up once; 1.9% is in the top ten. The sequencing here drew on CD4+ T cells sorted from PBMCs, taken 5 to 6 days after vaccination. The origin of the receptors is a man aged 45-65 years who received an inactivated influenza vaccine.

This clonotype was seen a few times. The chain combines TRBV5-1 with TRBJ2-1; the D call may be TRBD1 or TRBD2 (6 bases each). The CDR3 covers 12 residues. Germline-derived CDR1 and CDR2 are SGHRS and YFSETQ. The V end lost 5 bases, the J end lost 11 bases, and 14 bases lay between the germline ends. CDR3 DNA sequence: TGCGCCAGCAGTCCGGAGGGGGGCAAGCAGTTCTTC. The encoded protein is CASSPEGGKQFF.

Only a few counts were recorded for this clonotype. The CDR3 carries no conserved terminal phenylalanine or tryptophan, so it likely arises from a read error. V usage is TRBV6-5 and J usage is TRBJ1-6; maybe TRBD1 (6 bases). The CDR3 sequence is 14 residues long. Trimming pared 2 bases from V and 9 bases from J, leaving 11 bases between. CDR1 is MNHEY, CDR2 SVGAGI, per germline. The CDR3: CASSYDRNSSPLHI. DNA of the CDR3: TGTGCCAGCAGTTACGACAGGAATAGTTCACCCCTCCACATT.

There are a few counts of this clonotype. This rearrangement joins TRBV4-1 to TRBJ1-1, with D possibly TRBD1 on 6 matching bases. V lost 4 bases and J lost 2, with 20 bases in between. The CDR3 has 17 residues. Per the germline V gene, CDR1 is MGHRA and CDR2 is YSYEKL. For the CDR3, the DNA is TGCGCCAGCAGCCTACACATGACGACAGGCAGAAACACTGAAGCTTTCTTT. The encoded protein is CASSLHMTTGRNTEAFF.

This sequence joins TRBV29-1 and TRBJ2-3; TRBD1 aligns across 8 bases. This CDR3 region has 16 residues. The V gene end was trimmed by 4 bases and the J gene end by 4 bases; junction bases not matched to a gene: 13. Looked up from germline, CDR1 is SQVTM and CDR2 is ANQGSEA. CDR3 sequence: CSVAGTGGTSPDTQYF. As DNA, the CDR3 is TGCAGCGTTGCCGGTACAGGGGGGACCAGCCCAGATACGCAGTATTTT.

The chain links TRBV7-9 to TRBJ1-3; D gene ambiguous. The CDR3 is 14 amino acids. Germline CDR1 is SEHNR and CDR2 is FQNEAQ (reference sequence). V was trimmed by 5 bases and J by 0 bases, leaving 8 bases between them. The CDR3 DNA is TGTGCCAGCAGCCCCATATTCTCTGGAAACACCATATATTTT. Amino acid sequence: CASSPIFSGNTIYF.

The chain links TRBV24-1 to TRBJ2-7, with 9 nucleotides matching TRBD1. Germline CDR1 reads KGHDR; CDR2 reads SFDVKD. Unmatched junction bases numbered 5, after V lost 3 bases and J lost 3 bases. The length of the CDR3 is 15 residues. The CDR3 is CATSDTGTGHYEQYF. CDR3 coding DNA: TGTGCCACCAGTGATACCGGGACAGGGCACTACGAGCAGTACTTC.

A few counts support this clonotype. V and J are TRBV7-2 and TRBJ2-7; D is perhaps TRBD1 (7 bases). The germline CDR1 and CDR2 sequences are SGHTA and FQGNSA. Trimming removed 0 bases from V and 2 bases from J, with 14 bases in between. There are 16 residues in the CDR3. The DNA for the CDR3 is TGTGCCAGCAGCTTAGCAGGAGGCAGGGGGGCCTACGAGCAGTACTTC. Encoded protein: CASSLAGGRGAYEQYF.

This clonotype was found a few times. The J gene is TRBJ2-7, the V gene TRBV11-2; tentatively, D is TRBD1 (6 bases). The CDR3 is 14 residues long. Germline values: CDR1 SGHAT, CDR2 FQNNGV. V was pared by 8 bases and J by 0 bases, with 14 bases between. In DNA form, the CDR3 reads TGTGCCAGCCTTAGGGACACCAACTCCTACGAGCAGTACTTC. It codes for CASLRDTNSYEQYF.